Presented here are 5 T cell receptor beta chains from one specimen sequenced in a study of spatial heterogeneity in lung cancer. TCRdb reprocessed the 5' RACE reads with MiXCR, giving one entry per CDR3 protein. The sample shows some 120,000 distinct CDR3 sequences, 12% of them seen only once. Time point described: blood at routine non-recurrence follow-up after resection. Sequencing was performed on whole RNA extracted from tumor and nontumor lung tissue, or from frozen PBMC, and the material was left unsorted. Sample: PBMCs, taken at follow-up. These receptors were collected from a male donor with early-stage non-small cell lung cancer.

The chain combines TRBV7-8 with TRBJ2-7, with 15 bases fitting TRBD2. The CDR3 is 15 residues long. With 5 bases clipped from V and 6 bases from J, the junction kept 5 bases outside the gene matches. Per germline, CDR1 SGHVS and CDR2 FQNEAQ. Here the CDR3 reads CASSQGLAGGSEQYF. CDR3 DNA sequence: TGTGCCAGCAGCCAAGGACTAGCGGGGGGGAGCGAGCAGTACTTC.

V gene TRBV4-3 combines with J gene TRBJ1-5; TRBD1 matches 10 bases. The CDR3 sequence is 14 residues long. CDR1 is LGHNA and CDR2 is YSLEER in the germline V gene. The trim removed 2 bases at V and 7 bases at J, leaving 2 bases unmatched. The CDR3 DNA reads TGCGCCAGCAGCCAATGGACAGGGGGACAGCCCCAGCATTTT. As protein: CASSQWTGGQPQHF.

This clonotype appeared many times. The J gene is TRBJ1-5, the V gene TRBV18, with D uncertain. The ends were cut back, 5 bases at V and 0 bases at J, with 5 bases in the middle. This CDR3 is 13 amino acids long. Germline CDR1 KGHSH, CDR2 LQKENI. The CDR3 DNA reads TGTGCCAGCTCAGCCCATAGCAATCAGCCCCAGCATTTT. The encoded protein is CASSAHSNQPQHF. The variable domain in full, completed from reference TRBV18 and TRBJ1-5, reads NAGVMQNPRHLVRRRGQEARLRCSPMKGHSHVYWYRQLPEEGLKFMVYLQKENIIDESGMPKERFSAEFPKEGPSILRIQQVVRGDSAAYFCASSAHSNQPQHFGDGTRLSIL.

The chain uses TRBV29-1 and TRBJ1-2; 9 nucleotides agree with TRBD1. Germline lookup yields CDR1 SQVTM and CDR2 ANQGSEA. The CDR3 runs to 13 residues. With V trimmed by 7 bases and J by 7 bases, 10 bases remained unmatched. CDR3 DNA: TGCAGCGCTCAGAATCGGGACAGGGCTGGCTACACCTTC. The encoded protein is CSAQNRDRAGYTF.

This clonotype was found a few times. The chain has TRBV10-3 and TRBJ2-3; weak D call: TRBD2 (5 bases). In germline, CDR1 is ENHRY, CDR2 SYGVKD. Trimming cost V 8 bases and J 2 bases, with 8 bases left between them. The CDR3 length is 12 residues. The CDR3 sequence: CAISDSTDTQYF. In nucleotides, the CDR3 is TGTGCCATCTCGGACTCCACAGATACGCAGTATTTT.